This T cell receptor beta chain originates from a study of blood T cell repertoires in COVID-19. At the level of the study: Sources were T cells, B-cell-depleted T cells, or PBMCs; the material itself was cDNA or gDNA.

Cohort placement rested on clinical history that participants reported themselves. Donors in Cohort 3 who had recovered were those with two negative PCRs, healthcare professional clearance, or resolution of their symptoms. Germline V gene sequence: CDR1 SNHLY, CDR2 FYNNEI. The CDR3 extends over 14 amino acids. The V and J ends lost 3 bases and 4 bases respectively, with 9 bases between them. Original handling: Researchers report that nucleated cell counts were estimated from reference gene primer amplification. TCRdb's table, derived via immunoSEQ multiplex PCR, lists solely in-frame clones and lacks some. V, J and clone size are taken as reported in that table, and D and trimming were inferred from the DNA itself. This table has 200,000 to 250,000 clones, 86% appearing once.

The sample taken for sequencing was PBMCs or T cells enriched from blood (not recorded which). The source of this sequence is a woman between 45 and 60 years old who had recovered from COVID-19. This sequence joins TRBV2 and TRBJ2-2; D unclear. In DNA form, the CDR3 reads TGTGCCAGCAGTGATACATTTACCACCGGGGAGCTGTTTTTT. Translation: CASSDTFTTGELFF. Full variable domain (rest looked up from reference TRBV2 and TRBJ2-2): EPEVTQTPSHQVTQMGQEVILRCVPISNHLYFYWYRQILGQKVEFLVSFYNNEISEKSEIFDDQFSVERPDGSNFTLKIRSTKLEDSAMYFCASSDTFTTGELFFGEGSRLTVL.